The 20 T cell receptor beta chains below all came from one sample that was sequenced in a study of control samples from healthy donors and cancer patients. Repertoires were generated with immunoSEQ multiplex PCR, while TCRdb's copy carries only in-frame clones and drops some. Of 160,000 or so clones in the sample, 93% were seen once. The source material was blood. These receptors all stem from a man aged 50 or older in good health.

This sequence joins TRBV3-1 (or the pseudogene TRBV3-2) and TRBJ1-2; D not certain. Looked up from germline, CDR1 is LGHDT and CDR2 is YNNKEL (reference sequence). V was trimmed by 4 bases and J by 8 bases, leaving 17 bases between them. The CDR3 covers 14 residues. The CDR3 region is CASSRESGAWGYTF. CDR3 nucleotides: TGTGCCAGCAGCCGGGAGAGCGGAGCGTGGGGCTACACCTTC.

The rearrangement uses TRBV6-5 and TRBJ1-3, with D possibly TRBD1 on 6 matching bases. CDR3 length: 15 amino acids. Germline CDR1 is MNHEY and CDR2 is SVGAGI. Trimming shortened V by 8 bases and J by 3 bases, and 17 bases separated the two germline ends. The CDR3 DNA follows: TGTGCCAGCCGAATCTCGGGGGGCGGTGGAAACACCATATATTTT. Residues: CASRISGGGGNTIYF.

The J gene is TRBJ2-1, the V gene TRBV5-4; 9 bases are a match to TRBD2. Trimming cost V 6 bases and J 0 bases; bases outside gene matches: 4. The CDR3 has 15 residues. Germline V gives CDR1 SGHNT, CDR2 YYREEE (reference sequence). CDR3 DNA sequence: TGTGCCAGCATCCCAGCGGGAGGCTCCTACAATGAGCAGTTCTTC. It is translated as CASIPAGGSYNEQFF.

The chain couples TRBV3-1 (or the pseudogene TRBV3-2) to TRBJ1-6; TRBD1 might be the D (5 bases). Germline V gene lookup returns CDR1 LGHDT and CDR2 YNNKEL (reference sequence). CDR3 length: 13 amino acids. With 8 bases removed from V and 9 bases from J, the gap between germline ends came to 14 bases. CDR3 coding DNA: TGTGCCAGCCTTGACAGTGGAGGTTCACCCCTCCACTTT. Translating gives CASLDSGGSPLHF.

The DNA of the CDR3 is TGTGCCATCAGTGACTCGTCTAGACGGGCAGCAGATACGCAGTATTTT. Its translation is CAISDSSRRAADTQYF. The chain is built from TRBV10-3 and TRBJ2-3; no clear D. CDR1 is ENHRY, CDR2 SYGVKD, per germline. V was cut by 3 bases and J by 4 bases, with 17 bases left in between. The CDR3 is 16 residues long.

The CDR3 nucleotides are TGTGCCAGCAGCCCCAGGGAAGATACGCAGTATTTT. Translating gives CASSPREDTQYF. The chain is built from TRBV7-9 and TRBJ2-3; D may be TRBD1 (5 bases). Trimming removed 5 bases at V and 5 bases at J, with 8 bases between. CDR3 length equals 12 residues. Looked up from germline, CDR1 is SEHNR and CDR2 is FQNEAQ (reference sequence).

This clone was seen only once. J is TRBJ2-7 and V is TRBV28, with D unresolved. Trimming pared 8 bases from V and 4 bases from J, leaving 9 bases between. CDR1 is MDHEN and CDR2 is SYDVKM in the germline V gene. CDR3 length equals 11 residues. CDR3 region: CASRRIYEQYF. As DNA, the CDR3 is TGTGCCAGCCGGAGAATATACGAGCAGTACTTC.

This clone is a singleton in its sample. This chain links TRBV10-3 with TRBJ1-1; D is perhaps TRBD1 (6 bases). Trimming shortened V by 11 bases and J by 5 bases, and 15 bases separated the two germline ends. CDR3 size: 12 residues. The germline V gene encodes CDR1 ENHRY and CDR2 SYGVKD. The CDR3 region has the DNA TGTGCCGTACAGGGAAGGGGGACTGAAGCTTTCTTT. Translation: CAVQGRGTEAFF.

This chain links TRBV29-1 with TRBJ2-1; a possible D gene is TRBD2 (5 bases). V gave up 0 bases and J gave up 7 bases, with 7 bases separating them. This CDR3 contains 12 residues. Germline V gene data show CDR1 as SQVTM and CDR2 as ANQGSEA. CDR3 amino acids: CSVEDPGNEQFF. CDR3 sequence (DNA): TGCAGCGTTGAAGATCCGGGGAATGAGCAGTTCTTC.

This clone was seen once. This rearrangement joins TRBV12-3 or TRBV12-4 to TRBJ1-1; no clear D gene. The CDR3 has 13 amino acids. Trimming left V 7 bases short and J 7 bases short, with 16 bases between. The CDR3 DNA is TGTGCCAGCAACCTCCTGGGCCGGGGTGAAGCTTTCTTT. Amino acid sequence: CASNLLGRGEAFF.

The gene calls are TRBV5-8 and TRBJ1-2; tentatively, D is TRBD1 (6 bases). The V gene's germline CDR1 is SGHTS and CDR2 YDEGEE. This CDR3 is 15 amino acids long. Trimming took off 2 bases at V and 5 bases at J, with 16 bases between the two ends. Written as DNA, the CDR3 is TGTGCCAGCAGCTTCCCTTCGACAGGATGGTATGGCTACACCTTC. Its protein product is CASSFPSTGWYGYTF. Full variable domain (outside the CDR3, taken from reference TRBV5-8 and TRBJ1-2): EAGVTQSPTHLIKTRGQQATLRCSPISGHTSVYWYQQALGLGLQFLLWYDEGEERNRGNFPPRFSGRQFPNYSSELNVNALELEDSALYLCASSFPSTGWYGYTFGSGTRLTVV.

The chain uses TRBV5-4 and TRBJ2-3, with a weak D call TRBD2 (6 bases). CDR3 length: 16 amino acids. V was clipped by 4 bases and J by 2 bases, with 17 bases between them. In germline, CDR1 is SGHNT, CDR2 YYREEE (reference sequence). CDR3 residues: CASSRRGSGYTDTQYF. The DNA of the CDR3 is TGTGCCAGCAGCCGGAGGGGTAGCGGATACACAGATACGCAGTATTTT.

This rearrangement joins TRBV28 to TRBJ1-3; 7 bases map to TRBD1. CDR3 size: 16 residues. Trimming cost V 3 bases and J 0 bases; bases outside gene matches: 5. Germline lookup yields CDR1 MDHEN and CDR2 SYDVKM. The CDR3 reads CASSLVQGFSGNTIYF. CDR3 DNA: TGTGCCAGCAGTTTGGTACAGGGGTTCTCTGGAAACACCATATATTTT.

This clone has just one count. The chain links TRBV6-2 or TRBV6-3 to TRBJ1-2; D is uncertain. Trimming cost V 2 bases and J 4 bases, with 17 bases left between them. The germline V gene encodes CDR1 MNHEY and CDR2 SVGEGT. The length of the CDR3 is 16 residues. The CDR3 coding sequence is TGTGCCAGCAGTTACGCTTCGTCGGCTAGCCCCTATGGCTACACCTTC. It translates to CASSYASSASPYGYTF.

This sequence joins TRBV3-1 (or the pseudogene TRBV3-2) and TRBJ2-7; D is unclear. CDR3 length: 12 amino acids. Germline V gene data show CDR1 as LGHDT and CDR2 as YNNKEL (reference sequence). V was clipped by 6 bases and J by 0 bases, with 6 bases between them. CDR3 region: CASRLGSYEQYF. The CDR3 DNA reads TGTGCCAGCAGACTTGGCTCCTACGAGCAGTACTTC.

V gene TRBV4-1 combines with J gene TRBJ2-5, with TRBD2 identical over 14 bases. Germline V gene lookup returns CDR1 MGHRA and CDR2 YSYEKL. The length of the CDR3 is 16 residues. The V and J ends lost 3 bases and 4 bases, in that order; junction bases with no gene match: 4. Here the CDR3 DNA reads TGCGCCAGCAGCCAGGCCGGGACTAGCGGGGGAGAGACCCAGTACTTC. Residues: CASSQAGTSGGETQYF.

CDR3 coding DNA: TGTGCCTGGAGTGCCTTCGCCATCGGCAATTCACCCCTCCACTTT. Encoded protein: CAWSAFAIGNSPLHF. The V call is TRBV30, the J call TRBJ1-6; D is ambiguous. Germline-derived CDR1 and CDR2 are GTSNPN and SVGIG (reference sequence). This CDR3 spans 15 amino acids. The germline V and J ends were trimmed by 1 base and 7 bases, with 14 bases remaining between them.

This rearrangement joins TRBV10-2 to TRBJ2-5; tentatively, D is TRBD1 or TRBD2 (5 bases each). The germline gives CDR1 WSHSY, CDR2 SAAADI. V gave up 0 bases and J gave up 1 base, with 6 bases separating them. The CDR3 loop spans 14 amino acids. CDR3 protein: CASSESGTQETQYF. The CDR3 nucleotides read TGCGCCAGCAGTGAGTCAGGGACCCAAGAGACCCAGTACTTC.

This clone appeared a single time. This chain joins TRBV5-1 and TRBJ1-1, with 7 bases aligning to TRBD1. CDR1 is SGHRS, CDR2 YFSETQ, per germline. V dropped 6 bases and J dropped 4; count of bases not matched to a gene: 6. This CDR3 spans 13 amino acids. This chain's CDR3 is CASTRDRATEAFF. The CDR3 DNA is TGCGCCAGCACAAGGGACAGAGCCACTGAAGCTTTCTTT.

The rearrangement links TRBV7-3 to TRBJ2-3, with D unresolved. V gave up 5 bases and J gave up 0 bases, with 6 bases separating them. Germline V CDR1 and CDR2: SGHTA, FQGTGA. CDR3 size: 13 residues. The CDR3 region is CASSPQSTDTQYF. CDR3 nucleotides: TGTGCCAGCAGCCCGCAGAGCACAGATACGCAGTATTTT.